These 2 T cell receptor beta chains were all obtained from the same sample, sequenced in a study of tumor-infiltrating lymphocytes in oesophageal squamous cell carcinoma. TCRdb itself ran the PCR reads through MiXCR, one entry per CDR3 protein. The table lists fewer than 20,000 distinct CDR3 sequences, about 39% of them singletons, with around 20% in the top ten. Sequencing was done on a sample of normal esophageal tissue next to the tumor. All receptors derive from a female donor with esophageal squamous cell carcinoma.

V is TRBV7-6 and J is TRBJ2-5, with a weak D call TRBD2 (7 bases). V shed 0 bases and J shed 5 bases, with 10 bases lying between them. The CDR3 runs to 14 residues. The germline V gene has CDR1 SGHVS and CDR2 FNYEAQ. For the CDR3, the DNA is TGTGCCAGCAGCTTAGCGGGGGGGCACGAGACCCAGTACTTC. Translation: CASSLAGGHETQYF.

The CDR3 DNA is TGTGCCAGCAGCTATGGGGCCCCTAACTATGGCTACACCTTC. It translates to CASSYGAPNYGYTF. The chain combines TRBV5-6 with TRBJ1-2; TRBD1 is a possible D gene (5 bases). Germline assignment: CDR1 SGHDT and CDR2 YYEEEE. V was clipped by 3 bases and J by 0 bases, with 9 bases between them. This CDR3 spans 14 amino acids.